These 24 T cell receptor beta chains were sequenced from one sample in a study of T cells in Graves' hyperthyroidism and ophthalmopathy. Amplified TCR beta CDR3 regions derived from RNA transcripts. The HTBI primer set was used in a first-round RT-PCR of the TCR CDR3. TCRdb itself ran the multiplex PCR reads through MiXCR, one entry per CDR3 protein. The sample lists about 530,000 distinct CDR3 sequences, about 15% occurring once. The sample was blood. These receptors all come from a woman in her late teens or twenties with Graves' ophthalmopathy.

A few counts support this clonotype. The chain recombines TRBV5-5 with TRBJ1-6; 11 bases agree with TRBD1. V gave up 3 bases and J gave up 9 bases; unmatched junction bases: 8. Germline CDR1 reads SGHKS; CDR2 reads YYEKEE (reference sequence). This CDR3 has 16 amino acids. This CDR3 is CASSSGQGVSSSPLHF. The CDR3 nucleotides read TGTGCCAGCAGCTCGGGACAGGGGGTTTCTAGTTCACCCCTCCACTTT.

The chain links TRBV6-6 to TRBJ1-4, with D hard to call. CDR3 length: 17 residues. Germline CDR1 and CDR2: MNHNY and SVGAGI (reference sequence). V was pared by 2 bases and J by 0 bases, with 13 bases between. In DNA form, the CDR3 reads TGTGCCAGCAGTTACCGCCGTGGTCCCGCAACTAATGAAAAACTGTTTTTT. Translated, it gives CASSYRRGPATNEKLFF.

The chain couples TRBV7-6 to TRBJ2-7; D not certain. The germline V gene has CDR1 SGHVS and CDR2 FNYEAQ. The CDR3 contains 12 residues. V shed 8 bases and J shed 3 bases, with 11 bases lying between them. CDR3 nucleotides: TGTGCCAGCTTTCTGTCCAACTACGAGCAGTACTTC. This sequence encodes CASFLSNYEQYF.

This clonotype was detected many times. V is TRBV28 and J is TRBJ2-7, with 8 bases that match TRBD1. V shed 6 bases and J 1 base; nucleotides not matched to a gene: 8. Germline loops: CDR1 MDHEN, CDR2 SYDVKM. The CDR3 has 15 amino acids. The CDR3 nucleotides read TGTGCCAGCAGGACGGGACAGGCGATTTCCTACGAGCAGTACTTC. Protein sequence: CASRTGQAISYEQYF.

This clonotype was seen at least ten times. The CDR3 DNA sequence: TGTGCCAGCAGTCCGGCGACTCTAGCGGATACCTACGAGCAGTACTTC. Residues: CASSPATLADTYEQYF. The V gene is TRBV28, the J gene TRBJ2-7, with TRBD2 matching 7 bases. Germline V gene data show CDR1 as MDHEN and CDR2 as SYDVKM. Trimming took 5 bases from V and 2 from J; bases not matched to a gene: 12. The CDR3 length is 16 residues.

This clonotype was counted at least ten times. This chain connects TRBV5-1 to TRBJ2-7, with 8 bases fitting TRBD2. The V gene end was trimmed by 1 base and the J gene end by 4 bases; junction bases not matched to a gene: 4. There are 14 residues in the CDR3. Germline CDR1 reads SGHRS; CDR2 reads YFSETQ. The CDR3 here is CASSLSTSDYEQYF. In DNA form, the CDR3 reads TGCGCCAGCAGCTTGTCGACTAGCGATTACGAGCAGTACTTC.

The gene calls are TRBV7-2 and TRBJ2-1; 16 nucleotides align to TRBD2. V shed 6 bases, J shed 8 bases, and the junction held 7 bases outside the gene matches. CDR1 is SGHTA, CDR2 FQGNSA, per germline. CDR3 length: 16 residues. CDR3 coding DNA: TGTGCCAGCAGTTGGGGACTAGCGGGGGGGCTGGATGAGCAGTTCTTC. Its protein product is CASSWGLAGGLDEQFF.

This clonotype was counted ten times or more. This chain links TRBV28 with TRBJ1-6; 9 bases align to TRBD1. V shed 7 bases, J shed 10 bases, and the junction held 11 bases outside the gene matches. The germline V gene has CDR1 MDHEN and CDR2 SYDVKM. The CDR3 loop spans 15 amino acids. CDR3 sequence reads: CASILQGALGSPLHF. CDR3 coding DNA: TGTGCCAGCATTCTACAGGGGGCGCTTGGGTCACCCCTCCACTTT.

This clonotype was seen a few times. The V call is TRBV5-8, the J call TRBJ1-2; perhaps TRBD1 as D (5 bases). The length of the CDR3 is 14 residues. CDR1 and CDR2 from the germline V gene are SGHTS and YDEGEE. The germline V and J ends were trimmed by 4 bases and 7 bases, with 17 bases remaining between them. The CDR3 loop reads CASSIDRGPGGYTF. The CDR3 nucleotides are TGTGCCAGCAGCATTGACAGAGGGCCTGGTGGCTACACCTTC.

This clonotype was detected ten times or more. V usage is TRBV4-1 and J usage is TRBJ2-7; 7 nucleotides agree with TRBD1. There are 14 residues in the CDR3. From germline, CDR1 is MGHRA and CDR2 YSYEKL. The junction had 7 bases not matched to a gene; V was cut back by 3 bases and J by 5 bases. CDR3 sequence reads: CASSQLAGGNEQYF. The CDR3 region has the DNA TGCGCCAGCAGCCAGTTAGCAGGGGGTAACGAGCAGTACTTC.

This clonotype was counted between two and nine times. This sequence joins TRBV7-3 and TRBJ2-7, with D unresolved. V was clipped by 5 bases and J by 3 bases, with 11 bases between them. From germline, CDR1 is SGHTA and CDR2 FQGTGA. The CDR3 has 13 residues. The CDR3 loop reads CASSPSEIYEQYF. Here the CDR3 DNA reads TGTGCCAGCAGCCCCTCGGAAATCTACGAGCAGTACTTC.

This clonotype was observed many times. The rearrangement joins TRBV3-1 to TRBJ2-7, with 15 nucleotides matching TRBD2. The CDR3 is 16 residues long. Trimming cost V 3 bases and J 2 bases; bases outside gene matches: 2. The germline V gene encodes CDR1 LGHDT and CDR2 YNNKEL (reference sequence). In nucleotides, the CDR3 is TGTGCCAGCAGCCATTGGACTAGCGGGGGGGCCTACGAGCAGTACTTC. Encoded protein: CASSHWTSGGAYEQYF.

This rearrangement joins TRBV5-1 to TRBJ1-2, with D unresolved. CDR1 is SGHRS, CDR2 YFSETQ, per germline. The CDR3 contains 14 residues. Trimming left V 1 base short and J 3 bases short, with 10 bases between. CDR3: CASSLSPEHYGYTF. CDR3 DNA sequence: TGCGCCAGCAGCTTGAGTCCAGAACACTATGGCTACACCTTC.

At least ten counts were recorded for this clonotype. An end of the junction differs from the germline gene, which may be a read error. The chain uses TRBV5-1 and TRBJ2-3, with D possibly being TRBD1 (5 bases). Germline-derived CDR1 and CDR2 are SGHRS and YFSETQ. CDR3 length: 13 residues. The CDR3 spells CASSYQGTDTQYF. In DNA form, the CDR3 reads TGCGCCAGCAGCTATCAGGGAACAGATACGCAATATTTT.

This sequence joins TRBV20-1 and TRBJ1-1; D may be TRBD1 (6 bases). Looked up from germline, CDR1 is DFQATT and CDR2 is SNEGSKA (reference sequence). The CDR3 has 14 amino acids. Deletions cut 0 bases from V and 6 bases from J, with 14 bases between. The CDR3 loop reads CSARDLQGMAEAFF. The CDR3 coding sequence is TGCAGTGCTAGAGATCTTCAGGGGATGGCTGAAGCTTTCTTT.

The V and J genes are TRBV19 and TRBJ1-1, with TRBD1 matching over 9 bases. CDR1 is LNHDA and CDR2 is SQIVND in the germline V gene (reference sequence). The ends lost 5 bases at V and 4 bases at J; junction bases unmatched: 2. This CDR3 has 13 residues. The CDR3 spells CASSEGQGTEAFF. As DNA, the CDR3 is TGTGCCAGTAGTGAGGGACAGGGCACTGAAGCTTTCTTT. Together with reference TRBV19 and TRBJ1-1, the CDR3 gives the full variable domain: DGGITQSPKYLFRKEGQNVTLSCEQNLNHDAMYWYRQDPGQGLRLIYYSQIVNDFQKGDIAEGYSVSREKKESFPLTVTSAQKNPTAFYLCASSEGQGTEAFFGQGTRLTVV.

The chain combines TRBV6-5 with TRBJ1-2; 8 bases map to TRBD1. J gave up 6 bases and V 4 bases, and 7 bases lay outside the gene matches. Germline V gives CDR1 MNHEY, CDR2 SVGAGI. This CDR3 is built from 14 residues. CDR3 protein: CASSFLTGADGYTF. The CDR3 DNA follows: TGTGCCAGCAGTTTTTTGACAGGGGCTGATGGCTACACCTTC.

This clonotype has just a few counts. This chain links TRBV28 with TRBJ1-3; 9 bases fit TRBD1. The CDR3 has 16 residues. The V gene end was trimmed by 5 bases and the J gene end by 5 bases; junction bases not matched to a gene: 10. Per the germline V gene, CDR1 is MDHEN and CDR2 is SYDVKM. In DNA, the CDR3 is TGTGCCAGCAGTGCCATAGGACAGGGGACCAGAAACACCATATATTTT. Protein: CASSAIGQGTRNTIYF.

This clonotype was seen more than once but under ten times. The chain joins TRBV10-3 to TRBJ2-5; maybe TRBD1 (5 bases). From germline, CDR1 is ENHRY and CDR2 SYGVKD. Trimming cost V 6 bases and J 5 bases, with 13 bases left between them. The CDR3 has 13 residues. The CDR3, as DNA: TGTGCCATCAGGACGACAGTATCTGAGACCCAGTACTTC. It yields the protein CAIRTTVSETQYF.

This clonotype showed up just a few times. The chain links TRBV28 to TRBJ1-6; possible D gene TRBD1, 5 bases. The CDR3 consists of 14 residues. Germline CDR1 is MDHEN and CDR2 is SYDVKM. The ends were cut back, 5 bases at V and 7 bases at J, with 12 bases in the middle. CDR3 sequence (DNA): TGTGCCAGCAGTCCTCCGAGGGGCAATTCACCCCTCCACTTT. It encodes CASSPPRGNSPLHF.

This clonotype was detected once. The CDR3 loop reads CASSPMGAEQYF. The CDR3 DNA is TGTGCCAGCAGCCCCATGGGGGCCGAGCAGTACTTC. The rearrangement links TRBV11-2 to TRBJ2-7; D might be TRBD1 (6 bases). The CDR3 totals 12 residues. The V and J ends lost 5 bases and 6 bases respectively, with 11 bases between them. CDR1 and CDR2 (germline): SGHAT, FQNNGV.

The chain couples TRBV6-2 or TRBV6-3 to TRBJ1-2; TRBD1 agrees at 8 bases. V shed 4 bases, J shed 6 bases, and the junction held 13 bases outside the gene matches. CDR1 MNHEY and CDR2 SVGEGT come from the germline V gene. This CDR3 contains 16 residues. CDR3 region: CASSSPHRQGLDGYTF. DNA of the CDR3: TGTGCCAGCAGTTCACCCCATCGACAGGGGCTAGATGGCTACACCTTC.

This clonotype was seen repeatedly, ten times or more. The CDR3 here is CSSWGDGNTEAFF. The CDR3, as DNA: TGCAGCTCATGGGGTGATGGGAACACTGAAGCTTTCTTT. This chain uses TRBV20-1 with TRBJ1-1; D is unclear. CDR1 is DFQATT and CDR2 is SNEGSKA in the germline V gene (reference sequence). The CDR3 is 13 amino acids.

The chain links TRBV6-2 or TRBV6-3 to TRBJ1-1; D is possibly TRBD1 (5 bases). V was shortened by 1 base and J by 5 bases, with 8 bases between the two germline ends. The germline V gene has CDR1 MNHEY and CDR2 SVGEGT. The CDR3 spans 13 residues. CDR3 bases: TGTGCCAGCAGTTACTTCGGGGCGACTGAAGCTTTCTTT. It translates to CASSYFGATEAFF.